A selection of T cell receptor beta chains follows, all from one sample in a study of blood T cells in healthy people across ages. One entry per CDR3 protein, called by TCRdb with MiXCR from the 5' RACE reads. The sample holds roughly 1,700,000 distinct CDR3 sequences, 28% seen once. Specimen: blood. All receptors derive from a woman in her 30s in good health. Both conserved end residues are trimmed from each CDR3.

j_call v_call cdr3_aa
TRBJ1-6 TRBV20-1 SARDRGQNNSPLH
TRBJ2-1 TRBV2 ASEAPRSGGVYNEQF
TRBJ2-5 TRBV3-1 ASSHAPAQETQY
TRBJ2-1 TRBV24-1 ATSARHFGSYNEQF
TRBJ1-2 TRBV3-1 ASSPYKRNNYGYT
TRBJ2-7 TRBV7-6 ASSPSGGGSSYEQY
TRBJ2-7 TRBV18 ASSSTITGTSYEQY
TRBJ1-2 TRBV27 AIRLQRGPAPPGYGYT
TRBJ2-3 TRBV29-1 SVVASDRGTDTQY
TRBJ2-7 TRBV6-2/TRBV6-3 ASSLYGGYEQY
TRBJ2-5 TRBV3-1 ASSQAGTSGQETQY
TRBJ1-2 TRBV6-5 ASRDGGGGYGYT
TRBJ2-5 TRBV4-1 ASSKTSGGAGNEQY
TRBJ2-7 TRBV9 ASSAGLAGASYEQY
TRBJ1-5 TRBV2 ASRKDPIMGQPQH
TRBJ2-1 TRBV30 AWSVPFLYNEQF
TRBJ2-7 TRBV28 ASSSPLGTGFDEQY
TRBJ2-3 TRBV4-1 ASSQVITVGGSSTDTQY
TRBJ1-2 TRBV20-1 SARDGAGGLLDGYT
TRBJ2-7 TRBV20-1 SANDMDAPYEQY
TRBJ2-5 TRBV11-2 ASSLVGTGVQETQY
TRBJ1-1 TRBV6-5 ASSYSYNTEAF
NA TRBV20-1 SARDSTEKETQY
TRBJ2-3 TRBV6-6 ASRLLAGGRTDTQY
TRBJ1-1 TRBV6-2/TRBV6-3 ASSDLDRGDTEAF
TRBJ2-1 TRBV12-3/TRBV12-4 ASRTDTNEQF